What follows are 17 T cell receptor beta chains derived from one specimen sequenced in a study of blood T cell repertoires in COVID-19. Sequencing used immunoSEQ multiplex PCR; TCRdb keeps in-frame clones, though not all of them. This table has about 370,000 clones, 89% appearing once. Sequences were obtained from peripheral blood. All receptors derive from a woman in her twenties or thirties with COVID-19, enrolled during active disease.

The chain is built from TRBV14 and TRBJ1-1; TRBD1 agrees at 7 bases. V lost 5 bases and J lost 6; bases outside the gene matches: 15. The CDR3 extends over 16 amino acids. In germline, CDR1 is SGHDN, CDR2 FVKESK. The CDR3 sequence: CASSFRRQGILAEAFF. The CDR3 region has the DNA TGTGCCAGCAGCTTCCGAAGACAGGGAATACTGGCTGAAGCTTTCTTT.

The chain is built from TRBV14 and TRBJ1-1, with 10 positions matching TRBD1. The V gene's germline CDR1 is SGHDN and CDR2 FVKESK. The CDR3 spans 13 residues. V gave up 0 bases and J gave up 9 bases; unmatched junction bases: 1. CDR3 amino acids: CASSQETGGKAFF. The CDR3 DNA reads as TGTGCCAGCAGCCAAGAGACAGGGGGCAAAGCTTTCTTT.

The chain employs TRBV5-1 and TRBJ2-7, with 10 bases aligning to TRBD1. This CDR3 region has 14 residues. V lost 4 bases, J lost 7 bases, and 8 bases stayed unmatched. Germline values: CDR1 SGHRS, CDR2 YFSETQ. The CDR3 bases are TGCGCCAGCAGCCCCGGGACAGGGGCGATGGAGCAGTACGTC. Translating gives CASSPGTGAMEQYV.

The CDR3 here is CSVESGGSEQFF. The CDR3 DNA follows: TGCAGCGTTGAATCAGGGGGCAGCGAGCAGTTCTTC. The chain recombines TRBV29-1 with TRBJ2-1; 8 bases fit TRBD1. Germline V lookup: CDR1 SQVTM, CDR2 ANQGSEA. J lost 10 bases, V lost 2 bases, and 4 bases had no gene match. CDR3 length: 12 residues.

The rearrangement uses TRBV4-3 and TRBJ2-2; possibly TRBD2 for D (6 bases). V dropped 1 base and J dropped 5 bases, with 11 bases sitting between them. This CDR3 has 15 amino acids. The germline gives CDR1 LGHNA, CDR2 YSLEER. The CDR3: CASSQGAGLTGELFF. Here the CDR3 DNA reads TGCGCCAGCAGCCAAGGAGCGGGCCTAACCGGGGAGCTGTTTTTT.

The table lists this clone with a count of one. The genes are TRBV7-2 and TRBJ2-1; D might be TRBD1 (5 bases). This CDR3 contains 13 residues. With 1 base removed from V and 6 bases from J, the gap between germline ends came to 7 bases. Germline values: CDR1 SGHTA, CDR2 FQGNSA. The CDR3 sequence is CASSLGQINEQFF. The CDR3 DNA sequence: TGTGCCAGCAGCTTAGGACAGATCAATGAGCAGTTCTTC.

The chain has TRBV11-2 and TRBJ2-1; 11 bases match TRBD2. The CDR3 runs 17 residues. J gave up 3 bases and V 4 bases, and 8 bases lay outside the gene matches. Germline CDR1 and CDR2: SGHAT and FQNNGV. The CDR3 DNA is TGTGCCAGCAGCTGGTCCGGGACTAGCGGTCTCTACAATGAGCAGTTCTTC. Translation: CASSWSGTSGLYNEQFF.

This clone appeared a few times. The chain has TRBV10-2 and TRBJ2-1; D call uncertain. The CDR3 covers 16 residues. Per germline, CDR1 WSHSY and CDR2 SAAADI. V was cut by 8 bases and J by 0 bases, with 17 bases left in between. The CDR3 here is CASLPAARSSYNEQFF. The CDR3 DNA reads TGCGCCAGCTTACCGGCGGCCCGCAGCTCCTACAATGAGCAGTTCTTC.

The sample holds a few counts of this clone. DNA of the CDR3: TGCGCCAGCAGCTTGGGAACTAGCGGTGCTAGCACAGATACGCAGTATTTT. This translates into CASSLGTSGASTDTQYF. The chain joins TRBV5-1 to TRBJ2-3; 8 nucleotides align to TRBD2. CDR1 is SGHRS, CDR2 YFSETQ, per germline. V was pared by 0 bases and J by 0 bases, with 6 bases of the junction left unmatched. The CDR3 is 17 residues long.

The chain joins TRBV27 to TRBJ2-3, with D hard to call. CDR1 is MNHEY and CDR2 is SMNVEV in the germline V gene (reference sequence). This CDR3 comprises 13 residues. The V gene lost 2 bases and the J gene lost 1 base, with 4 bases spanning the gap. The DNA of the CDR3 is TGTGCCAGCAGTTTAACAGGCACAGATACGCAGTATTTT. Its translation is CASSLTGTDTQYF.

This rearrangement joins TRBV2 to TRBJ2-5; weak D call: TRBD1 (5 bases). Between the trimmed V and J ends, which lost 6 bases and 3 bases, there was a span of 11 bases. The CDR3 totals 13 residues. Per germline, CDR1 SNHLY and CDR2 FYNNEI. The CDR3 here is CASRPDSKETQYF. In DNA form, the CDR3 reads TGTGCCAGCAGACCTGACAGCAAAGAGACCCAGTACTTC.

The chain links TRBV29-1 to TRBJ1-4, with D perhaps TRBD1 (5 bases). The V gene lost 4 bases and the J gene lost 10 bases, with 16 bases spanning the gap. Per germline, CDR1 SQVTM and CDR2 ANQGSEA. CDR3 length: 13 residues. CDR3 protein: CSVAPDGGRKLFF. CDR3 nucleotide sequence: TGCAGCGTTGCACCCGACGGGGGTCGAAAACTGTTTTTT.

This clone has only one observation. The rearrangement joins TRBV13 to TRBJ2-7; tentatively, D is TRBD1 (6 bases). This CDR3 is 14 amino acids long. CDR1 and CDR2 from the germline V gene are PRHDT and FYEKMQ (reference sequence). Trimming took off 4 bases at V and 1 base at J, with 11 bases between the two ends. CDR3 sequence (DNA): TGTGCCAGCAGCTCAATAGGGGGTTCCTACGAGCAGTACTTC. As protein: CASSSIGGSYEQYF.

The chain is built from TRBV7-6 and TRBJ2-7, with TRBD2 identical over 7 bases. There are 15 residues in the CDR3. Germline V gives CDR1 SGHVS, CDR2 FNYEAQ. Germline trimming cut 5 bases from V and 4 bases from J; bases unmatched to any gene: 11. The CDR3 region has the DNA TGTGCCAGCAGCCCTAAATTGGGAGGGAAATACGAGCAGTACGTC. Protein product: CASSPKLGGKYEQYV.

This chain uses TRBV2 with TRBJ2-7; TRBD1 matches 7 bases. This CDR3 has 14 amino acids. Germline CDR1 is SNHLY and CDR2 is FYNNEI. The ends lost 6 bases at V and 1 base at J; junction bases unmatched: 6. The CDR3 nucleotides read TGTGCCAGCAGAACCCGGACAGGATCCTACGAGCAGTACTTC. Its translation is CASRTRTGSYEQYF.

Details on this clone: The same CDR3 can be traced to other DNA sequences in this sample. The rearrangement uses TRBV19 and TRBJ2-1, with 11 bases lining up with TRBD2. V lost 3 bases, J lost 3 bases, and 1 base stayed unmatched. This CDR3 is built from 15 residues. The V gene's germline CDR1 is LNHDA and CDR2 SQIVND (reference sequence). CDR3 sequence (DNA): TGTGCCAGTAGTATCGGGACTAGCGGCTACAATGAGCAGTTCTTC. As protein: CASSIGTSGYNEQFF.

The CDR3 here is CASSNAAGGPPREQFF. In nucleotides, the CDR3 is TGTGCCAGCAGCAATGCAGCGGGAGGCCCCCCCCGTGAGCAGTTCTTC. The gene calls are TRBV11-2 and TRBJ2-1; 9 bases match TRBD2. This CDR3 region has 16 residues. The junction had 14 bases not matched to a gene; V was cut back by 5 bases and J by 9 bases. Germline V gene sequence: CDR1 SGHAT, CDR2 FQNNGV.